This T cell receptor (beta chain) was found in a study of post-analysis software for immune sequencing data. Study results and caveats: Normalized Chao1 diversity was significantly lower in multiple sclerosis patients than in controls. Compared with controls, patients had more of five TRBV segments, including TRBV5-6, TRBV5-1 and TRBV20-1.

The TCR beta cDNA libraries contained unique molecular identifiers. Each CDR3 protein gets one entry after TCRdb re-called the PCR reads with MiXCR. The data contain almost 700,000 distinct CDR3 sequences, 55% to 60% of them seen just once; the ten biggest clones take up about 11%. Notes on this clonotype: What it binds is not known.

Trimming pared 6 bases from V and 0 bases from J, leaving 7 bases between. This CDR3 is built from 13 residues. From germline, CDR1 is MGHRA and CDR2 YSYEKL. The receptor was derived from a girl aged 2-10 years with multiple sclerosis. The chain links TRBV4-1 to TRBJ2-3; no reliable D call. Sequencing input: blood. CDR3 amino acids: CASRPESTDTQYF. CDR3 DNA: TGCGCCAGCAGACCGGAGAGCACAGATACGCAGTATTTT.